Detailed here is one T cell receptor (beta chain). These data are taken from a study of blood T cell repertoires in COVID-19. For the study at large: The United States, Italy and Spain provided the acute and convalescent COVID-19 samples.

CDR3 length: 15 residues. Germline-derived CDR1 and CDR2 are LGHNA and YNFKEQ. The J segment lost 5 bases and the V segment lost 2 bases, leaving 7 bases of the junction unmatched. Clones were read by immunoSEQ multiplex PCR, and TCRdb kept only the in-frame ones, dropping some. The table shows around 200,000 clones, with around 85% occurring only once. The chain has TRBV4-2 and TRBJ2-3, with 7 nucleotides matching TRBD1. The source material was peripheral blood. This receptor was identified in a man in his sixties with acute or convalescent COVID-19. The CDR3 region has the DNA TGTGCCAGCAGCCAATCCGACAGGGCAGAAGATACGCAGTATTTT. This codes for CASSQSDRAEDTQYF.